This TCR beta chain originates from a study of beta chain features in type 1 diabetes. Study-level results: All four CD4+ subsets from Type 1 diabetes patients carried moderately but significantly shorter TCRB CDR3s. For patients, the naive, central memory and Treg TCRB repertoires appeared more alike than for healthy donors. For type 1 diabetes patients, VDJ junctions showed fewer insertions and more deletions.

The collection from each donor was one heparinised blood draw averaging roughly 100 mL. This CDR3 is built from 14 residues. The germline CDR1 and CDR2 sequences are SEHNR and FQNEAQ (reference sequence). V lost 5 bases and J 9 bases, leaving 17 bases between the germline ends. The whole isolated RNA underwent reverse transcription, so sequencing captured expressed TCRB transcripts. This table comes from immunoSEQ multiplex PCR, and its TCRdb copy is limited to in-frame clones, with some not included. This repertoire shows some 640,000 clones, over 13% found once; its top ten account for roughly 0.04%. This clone was observed a few times. Its antigen is undetermined.

The receptor's source is a man between 18 and 29 years old with type 1 diabetes. The V call is TRBV7-9, the J call TRBJ1-3; possible D gene TRBD1, 5 bases. The sequencing sample was made of naive CD4+ T cells from blood. The CDR3 DNA sequence: TGTGCCAGCAGCCCTCGGGGCCACTCCACCACCATATATTTT. Amino acid sequence: CASSPRGHSTTIYF.